These T cell receptor beta chains were read from a single sample in a study of T cell changes during pregnancy in multiple sclerosis. Sequencing was performed with immunoSEQ multiplex PCR; in TCRdb, only in-frame clones are kept and a portion is missing. This sample has around 75,000 clones, with around 94% found just once. The sample here was CD4+ T cells from peripheral blood mononuclear cells, taken after pregnancy. These receptors were collected from a female donor with multiple sclerosis, enrolled in a pregnancy study. The CDR3 runs from the conserved cysteine through the conserved F or W. D genes are given only for firm matches. The size entry is marked missing in some rows and otherwise reads once, few, many or a size class.

V,D,J,size,CDR3,DNA
TRBV27,TRBD1,TRBJ1-5,.,CASTSDRAQPQHF,TGTGCCAGCACCTCGGACAGGGCTCAGCCCCAGCATTTT
TRBV28,TRBD2,TRBJ2-1,.,CASSAFLEGLARPNEQFF,TGTGCCAGCAGTGCTTTTTTGGAGGGACTAGCACGTCCCAATGAGCAGTTCTTC
TRBV5-1,.,TRBJ2-7,.,CASSLGGALPTYEQYF,TGCGCCAGCAGCTTGGGCGGGGCCCTTCCAACCTACGAGCAGTACTTC
TRBV15,.,TRBJ1-4,.,CATRPALLTNEKLFF,TGTGCCACCCGGCCAGCACTACTAACTAATGAAAAACTGTTTTTT
TRBV29-1,.,TRBJ2-1,.,CSGSSGSYNEQFF,TGCAGCGGCTCGAGCGGCTCCTACAATGAGCAGTTCTTC
TRBV11-3,.,TRBJ2-1,.,CASSARPSGINEQFF,TGTGCCAGCAGCGCCCGCCCCAGCGGCATTAATGAGCAGTTCTTC
TRBV27,.,TRBJ1-3,.,CASRRDRPSSGNTIYF,TGTGCCAGCAGGCGGGATAGGCCTAGCTCTGGAAACACCATATATTTT
TRBV23-1,TRBD1,TRBJ2-7,.,CASRRQGGVPLDYEQYF,TGCGCCAGCAGACGACAGGGGGGGGTACCTTTGGACTACGAGCAGTACTTC
TRBV19,TRBD2,TRBJ2-1,once,CASSIGTSYNEQFF,TGTGCCAGTAGTATAGGGACTAGCTACAATGAGCAGTTCTTC
TRBV5-1,.,TRBJ2-3,.,CASSLVGTHTDTQYF,TGCGCCAGCAGCTTGGTGGGGACTCACACAGATACGCAGTATTTT
TRBV2,TRBD1,TRBJ1-6,.,CASSPRFGTGSSYNSPLHF,TGTGCCAGCAGCCCAAGGTTCGGGACAGGGTCGTCCTATAATTCACCCCTCCACTTT
TRBV6-5,.,TRBJ1-4,.,CASKEEPATNEKLFF,TGTGCCAGCAAGGAGGAACCCGCAACTAATGAAAAACTGTTTTTT